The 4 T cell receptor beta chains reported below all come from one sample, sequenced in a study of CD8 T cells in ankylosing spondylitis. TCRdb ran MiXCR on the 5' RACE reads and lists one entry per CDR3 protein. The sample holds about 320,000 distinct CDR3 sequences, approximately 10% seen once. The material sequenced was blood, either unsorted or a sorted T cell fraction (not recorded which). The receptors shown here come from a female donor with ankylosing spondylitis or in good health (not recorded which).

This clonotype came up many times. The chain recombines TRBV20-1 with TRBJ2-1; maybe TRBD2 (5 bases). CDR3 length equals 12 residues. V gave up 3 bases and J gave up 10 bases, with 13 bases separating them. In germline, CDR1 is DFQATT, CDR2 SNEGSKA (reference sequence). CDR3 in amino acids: CSARPGLGEQFF. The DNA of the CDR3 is TGCAGTGCTAGGCCCGGACTGGGGGAGCAGTTCTTC.

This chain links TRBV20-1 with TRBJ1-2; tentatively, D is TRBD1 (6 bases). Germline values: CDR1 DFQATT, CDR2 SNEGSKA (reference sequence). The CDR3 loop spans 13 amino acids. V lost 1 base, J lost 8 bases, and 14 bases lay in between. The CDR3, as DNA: TGCAGTGCTAGAGTATCTGGGGGCAGAGGCTACACCTTC. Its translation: CSARVSGGRGYTF.

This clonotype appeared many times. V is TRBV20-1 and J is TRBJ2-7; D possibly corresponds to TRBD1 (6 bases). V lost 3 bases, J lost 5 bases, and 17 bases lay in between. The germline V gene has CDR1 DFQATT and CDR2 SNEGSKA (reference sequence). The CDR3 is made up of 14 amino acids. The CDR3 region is CSARPSQGIDEQYF. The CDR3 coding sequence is TGCAGTGCTAGGCCCTCCCAGGGGATCGACGAGCAGTACTTC.

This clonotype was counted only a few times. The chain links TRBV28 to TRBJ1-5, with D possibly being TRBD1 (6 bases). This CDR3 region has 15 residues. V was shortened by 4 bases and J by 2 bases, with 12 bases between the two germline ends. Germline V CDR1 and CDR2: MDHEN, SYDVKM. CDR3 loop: CASSSPGAGNQPQHF. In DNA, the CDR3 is TGTGCCAGCAGTTCCCCAGGGGCCGGCAATCAGCCCCAGCATTTT. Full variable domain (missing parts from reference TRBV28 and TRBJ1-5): DVKVTQSSRYLVKRTGEKVFLECVQDMDHENMFWYRQDPGLGLRLIYFSYDVKMKEKGDIPEGYSVSREKKERFSLILESASTNQTSMYLCASSSPGAGNQPQHFGDGTRLSIL.